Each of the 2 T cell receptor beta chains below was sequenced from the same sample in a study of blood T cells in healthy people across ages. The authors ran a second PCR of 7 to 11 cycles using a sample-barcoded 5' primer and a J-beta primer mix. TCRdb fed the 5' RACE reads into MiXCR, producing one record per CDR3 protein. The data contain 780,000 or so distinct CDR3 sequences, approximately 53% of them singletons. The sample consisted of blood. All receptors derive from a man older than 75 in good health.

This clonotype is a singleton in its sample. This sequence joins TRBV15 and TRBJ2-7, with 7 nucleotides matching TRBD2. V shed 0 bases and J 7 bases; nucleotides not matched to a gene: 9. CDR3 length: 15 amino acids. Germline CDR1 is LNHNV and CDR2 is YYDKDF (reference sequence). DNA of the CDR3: TGTGCCACCAGCAGAGAAGGCGGGAGTAGTTTGGAGCAGTACTTC. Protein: CATSREGGSSLEQYF.

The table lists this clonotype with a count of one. CDR3 sequence (DNA): TGCAGTGCTAACACAGGGGCGAACACTGAAGCTTTCTTT. The encoded protein is CSANTGANTEAFF. The V gene is TRBV20-1, the J gene TRBJ1-1; 7 bases fit TRBD1. CDR1 DFQATT and CDR2 SNEGSKA come from the germline V gene (reference sequence). The V segment lost 4 bases and the J segment 1 base; nucleotides outside the gene matches: 3. The CDR3 is 13 residues long.